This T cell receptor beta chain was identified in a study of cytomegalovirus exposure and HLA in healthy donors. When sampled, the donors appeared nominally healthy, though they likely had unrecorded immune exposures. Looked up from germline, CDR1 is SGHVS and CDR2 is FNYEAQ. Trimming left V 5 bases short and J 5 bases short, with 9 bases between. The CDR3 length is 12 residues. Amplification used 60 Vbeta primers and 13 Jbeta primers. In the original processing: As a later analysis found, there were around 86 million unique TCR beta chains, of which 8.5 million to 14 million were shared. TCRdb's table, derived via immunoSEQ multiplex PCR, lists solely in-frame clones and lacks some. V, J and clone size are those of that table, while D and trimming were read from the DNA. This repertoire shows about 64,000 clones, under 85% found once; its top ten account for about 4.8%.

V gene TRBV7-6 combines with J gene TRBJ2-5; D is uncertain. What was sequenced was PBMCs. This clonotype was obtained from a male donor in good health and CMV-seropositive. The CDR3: CASSPTRETQYF. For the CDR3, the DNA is TGTGCCAGCAGCCCAACCCGGGAGACCCAGTACTTC. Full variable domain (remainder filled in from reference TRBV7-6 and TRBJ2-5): GAGVSQSPRYKVTKRGQDVALRCDPISGHVSLYWYRQALGQGPEFLTYFNYEAQQDKSGLPNDRFSAERPEGSISTLTIQRTEQRDSAMYRCASSPTRETQYFGPGTRLLVL.